One sample yielded the 7 T cell receptor beta chains listed below, sequenced in a study of cytomegalovirus exposure and HLA in healthy donors. The PCR had 60 Vbeta and 13 Jbeta primers. Produced via immunoSEQ multiplex PCR; TCRdb's table is partial and in-frame only. The table lists about 230,000 clones, roughly 91% of them singletons. Sequenced material: PBMCs. These receptors came from a woman aged 18-35 years in good health and CMV-seronegative.

This clone was observed once. The V call is TRBV11-2, the J call TRBJ2-2; the D is unclear. Per germline, CDR1 SGHAT and CDR2 FQNNGV. This CDR3 has 15 residues. Trimming took 1 base from V and 4 from J, leaving 10 bases between them. CDR3 region: CASSLGYQLTGELFF. The CDR3 coding sequence is TGTGCCAGCAGCTTAGGCTACCAACTCACCGGGGAGCTGTTTTTT. Full variable domain (rest looked up from reference TRBV11-2 and TRBJ2-2): EAGVAQSPRYKIIEKRQSVAFWCNPISGHATLYWYQQILGQGPKLLIQFQNNGVVDDSQLPKDRFSAERLKGVDSTLKIQPAKLEDSAVYLCASSLGYQLTGELFFGEGSRLTVL.

The chain employs TRBV18 and TRBJ1-1; a weak D match, TRBD1 (5 bases). There are 15 residues in the CDR3. The germline V gene has CDR1 KGHSH and CDR2 LQKENI. V was pared by 2 bases and J by 1 base, with 11 bases between. The CDR3 DNA follows: TGTGCCAGCTCACCATTGGGGAGGGGGAACACTGAAGCTTTCTTT. The encoded protein is CASSPLGRGNTEAFF.

The chain joins TRBV15 to TRBJ1-2, with 8 bases matching TRBD1. The ends lost 1 base at V and 4 bases at J; junction bases unmatched: 8. CDR1 and CDR2 (germline): LNHNV, YYDKDF (reference sequence). The CDR3 has 16 amino acids. The DNA of the CDR3 is TGTGCCACCAGCAGAGTAGGACAGGGTTTTAGCTATGGCTACACCTTC. This gives the protein CATSRVGQGFSYGYTF.

This rearrangement joins TRBV13 to TRBJ2-7; possible D gene TRBD1, 5 bases. The CDR3 contains 15 residues. The germline V and J ends were trimmed by 3 bases and 5 bases, with 17 bases remaining between them. Germline assignment: CDR1 PRHDT and CDR2 FYEKMQ (reference sequence). This chain's CDR3 is CASSFGASAPHEQYF. CDR3 sequence (DNA): TGTGCCAGCAGCTTTGGGGCGAGCGCCCCCCACGAGCAGTACTTC.

DNA for the CDR3: TGTGCCAGCAGCTTAGGCGCGGGGGCCGAGACCCAGTACTTC. It encodes CASSLGAGAETQYF. V usage is TRBV7-6 and J usage is TRBJ2-5; D may be TRBD2 (7 bases). The germline CDR1 and CDR2 sequences are SGHVS and FNYEAQ. The CDR3 consists of 14 residues. V was cut by 1 base and J by 5 bases, with 11 bases left in between.

The rearrangement joins TRBV30 to TRBJ1-4, with 8 bases fitting TRBD1. CDR3 size: 16 residues. With 4 bases clipped from V and 3 bases from J, the junction kept 10 bases outside the gene matches. Germline V gives CDR1 GTSNPN, CDR2 SVGIG (reference sequence). The CDR3, as DNA: TGTGCCTGGAACCTCCCAGGACAGGGCCCTAATGAAAAACTGTTTTTT. This encodes CAWNLPGQGPNEKLFF. The variable domain in full, with the rest retrieved from reference TRBV30 and TRBJ1-4, is SQTIHQWPATLVQPVGSPLSLECTVEGTSNPNLYWYRQAAGRGLQLLFYSVGIGQISSEVPQNLSASRPQDRQFILSSKKLLLSDSGFYLCAWNLPGQGPNEKLFFGSGTQLSVL.

The chain carries TRBV2 and TRBJ1-5; maybe TRBD1 (5 bases). Germline V lookup: CDR1 SNHLY, CDR2 FYNNEI. Trimming pared 5 bases from V and 9 bases from J, leaving 14 bases between. The CDR3 extends over 13 amino acids. The CDR3 coding sequence is TGTGCCAGCAGTTCGGACACACTCCGGCCCCAGCATTTT. Translated: CASSSDTLRPQHF.